The clone carrying this TCR beta chain was seen repeatedly, ten times or more. The antigen is unknown. Germline CDR1 and CDR2: LNHDA and SQIVND (reference sequence). The CDR3 spans 16 residues. Between the trimmed V and J ends, which lost 5 bases and 4 bases, there was a span of 20 bases. The entry originates in a study of regulatory T cells in long-lasting Graves disease. Overall study results and limits: Thyroid tissue went unexamined; only peripheral blood was analyzed. Persistent disease favored TRBV28, TRBJ1-2 and TRBJ2-5. Persistent Graves' disease cases displayed lower TCR diversity than newly diagnosed ones. Whereas new patients shared about 980 public clonotypes, persistent patients shared more, at about 2,500.

Time point described: persistent/refractory GD, antithyroid drugs over 5 years with positive TRAb. RNA from PBMCs was the source of the TCR library. The TCR beta library used iRepertoire HTBI primers with Arm-PCR amplification of CDR3. TCRdb used MiXCR to reprocess the multiplex PCR reads, holding one entry per CDR3 protein. This table has hundreds of thousands of distinct CDR3 sequences, around 19% appearing once. The starting material was peripheral blood mononuclear cells (PBMCs), obtained when the disease was refractory, from a patient treated with antithyroid drugs. The TCR sequence derives from a female donor with Graves disease. This chain links TRBV19 with TRBJ2-5; D is possibly TRBD1 (6 bases). CDR3 residues: CASSSDHREQGETQYF. The CDR3 DNA reads TGTGCCAGTAGTTCAGACCACAGGGAACAGGGAGAGACCCAGTACTTC.